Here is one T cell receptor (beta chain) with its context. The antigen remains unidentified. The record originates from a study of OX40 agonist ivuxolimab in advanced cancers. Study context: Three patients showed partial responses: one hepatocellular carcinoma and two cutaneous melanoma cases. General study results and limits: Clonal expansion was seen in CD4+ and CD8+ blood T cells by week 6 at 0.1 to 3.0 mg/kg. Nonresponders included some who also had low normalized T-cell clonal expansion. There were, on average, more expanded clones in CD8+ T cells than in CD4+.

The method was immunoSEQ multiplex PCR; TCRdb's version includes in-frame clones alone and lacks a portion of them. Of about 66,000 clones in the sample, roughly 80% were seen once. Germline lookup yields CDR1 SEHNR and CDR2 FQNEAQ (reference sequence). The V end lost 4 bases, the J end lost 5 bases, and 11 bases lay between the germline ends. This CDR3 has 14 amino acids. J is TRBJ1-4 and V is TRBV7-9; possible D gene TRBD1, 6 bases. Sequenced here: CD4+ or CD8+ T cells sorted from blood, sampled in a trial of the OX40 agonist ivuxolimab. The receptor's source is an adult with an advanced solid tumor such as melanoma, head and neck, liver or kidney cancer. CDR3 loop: CASSWAQGNEKLFF. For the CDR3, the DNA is TGTGCCAGCAGCTGGGCCCAGGGGAATGAAAAACTGTTTTTT. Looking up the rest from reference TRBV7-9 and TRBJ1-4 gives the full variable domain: DTGVSQNPRHKITKRGQNVTFRCDPISEHNRLYWYRQTLGQGPEFLTYFQNEAQLEKSRLLSDRFSAERPKGSFSTLEIQRTEQGDSAMYLCASSWAQGNEKLFFGSGTQLSVL.